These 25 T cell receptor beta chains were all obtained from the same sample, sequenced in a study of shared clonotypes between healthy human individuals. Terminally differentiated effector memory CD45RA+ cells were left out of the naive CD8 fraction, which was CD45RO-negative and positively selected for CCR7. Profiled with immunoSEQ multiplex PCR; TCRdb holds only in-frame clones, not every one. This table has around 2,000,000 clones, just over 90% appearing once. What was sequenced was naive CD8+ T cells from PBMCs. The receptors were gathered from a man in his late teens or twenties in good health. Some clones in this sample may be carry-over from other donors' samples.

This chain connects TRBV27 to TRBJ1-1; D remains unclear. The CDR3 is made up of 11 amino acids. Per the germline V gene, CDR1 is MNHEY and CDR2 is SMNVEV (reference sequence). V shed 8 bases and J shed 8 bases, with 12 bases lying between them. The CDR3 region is CASRLGVEAFF. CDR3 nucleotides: TGTGCCAGCCGACTGGGTGTCGAAGCTTTCTTT.

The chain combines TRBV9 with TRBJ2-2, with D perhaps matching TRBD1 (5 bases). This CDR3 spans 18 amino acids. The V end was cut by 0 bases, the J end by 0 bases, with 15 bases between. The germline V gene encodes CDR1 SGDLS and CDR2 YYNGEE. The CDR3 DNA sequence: TGTGCCAGCAGCGTAGAGGTTAGGTTACAGGCGAACACCGGGGAGCTGTTTTTT. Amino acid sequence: CASSVEVRLQANTGELFF.

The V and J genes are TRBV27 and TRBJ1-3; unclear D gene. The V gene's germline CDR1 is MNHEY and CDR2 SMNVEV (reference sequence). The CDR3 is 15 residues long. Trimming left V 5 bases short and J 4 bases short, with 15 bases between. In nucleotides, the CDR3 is TGTGCCAGCAGTCTCCGGGCAGGCTCCGGAAACACCATATATTTT. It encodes CASSLRAGSGNTIYF.

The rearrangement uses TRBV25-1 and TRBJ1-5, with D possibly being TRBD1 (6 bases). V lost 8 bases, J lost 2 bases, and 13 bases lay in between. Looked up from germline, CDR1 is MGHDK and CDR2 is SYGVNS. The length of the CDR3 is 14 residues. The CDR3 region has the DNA TGTGCCAGCTGGGCGGGGGGGCGCAATCAGCCCCAGCATTTT. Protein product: CASWAGGRNQPQHF. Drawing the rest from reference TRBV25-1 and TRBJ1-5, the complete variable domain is EADIYQTPRYLVIGTGKKITLECSQTMGHDKMYWYQQDPGMELHLIHYSYGVNSTEKGDLSSESTVSRIRTEHFPLTLESARPSHTSQYLCASWAGGRNQPQHFGDGTRLSIL.

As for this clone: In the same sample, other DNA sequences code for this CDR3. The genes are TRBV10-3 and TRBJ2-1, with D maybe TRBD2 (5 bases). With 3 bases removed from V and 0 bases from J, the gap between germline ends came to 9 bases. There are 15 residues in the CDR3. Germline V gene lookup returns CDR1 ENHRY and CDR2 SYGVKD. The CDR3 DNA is TGTGCCATCAGTGAAGCGGAAAGCTCCTACAATGAGCAGTTCTTC. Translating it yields CAISEAESSYNEQFF.

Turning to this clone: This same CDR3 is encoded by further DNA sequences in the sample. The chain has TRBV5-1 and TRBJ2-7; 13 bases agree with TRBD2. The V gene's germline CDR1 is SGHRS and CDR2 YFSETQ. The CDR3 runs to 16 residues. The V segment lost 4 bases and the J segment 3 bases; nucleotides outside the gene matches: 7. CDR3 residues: CASSLGLAGEGYEQYF. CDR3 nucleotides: TGCGCCAGCAGCCTTGGACTAGCGGGAGAGGGCTACGAGCAGTACTTC.

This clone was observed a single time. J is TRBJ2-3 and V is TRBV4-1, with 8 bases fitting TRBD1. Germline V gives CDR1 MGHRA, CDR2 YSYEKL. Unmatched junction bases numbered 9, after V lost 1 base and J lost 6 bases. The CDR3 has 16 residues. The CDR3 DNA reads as TGCGCCAGCAGCCAAGTCAAGGACAGGGCAAGGGATACGCAGTATTTT. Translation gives CASSQVKDRARDTQYF.

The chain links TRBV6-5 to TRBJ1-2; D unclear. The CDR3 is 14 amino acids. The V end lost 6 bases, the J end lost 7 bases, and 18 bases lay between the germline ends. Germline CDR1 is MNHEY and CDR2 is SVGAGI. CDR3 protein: CASSSLWGVGGYTF. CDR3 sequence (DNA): TGTGCCAGCAGCTCCCTCTGGGGAGTGGGTGGCTACACCTTC.

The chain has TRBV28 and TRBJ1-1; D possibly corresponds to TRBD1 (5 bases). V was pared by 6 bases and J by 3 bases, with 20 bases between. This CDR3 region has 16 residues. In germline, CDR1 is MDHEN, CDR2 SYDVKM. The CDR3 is CASRIGREGAYTEAFF. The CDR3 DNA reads TGTGCCAGCAGAATTGGCAGGGAAGGAGCCTACACTGAAGCTTTCTTT.

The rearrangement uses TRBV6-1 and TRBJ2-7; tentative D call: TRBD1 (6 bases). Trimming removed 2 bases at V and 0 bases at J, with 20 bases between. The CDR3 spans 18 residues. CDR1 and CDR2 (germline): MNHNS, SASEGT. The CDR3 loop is CASSEPVWTVASSYEQYF. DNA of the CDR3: TGTGCCAGCAGTGAACCCGTTTGGACAGTTGCAAGCTCCTACGAGCAGTACTTC.

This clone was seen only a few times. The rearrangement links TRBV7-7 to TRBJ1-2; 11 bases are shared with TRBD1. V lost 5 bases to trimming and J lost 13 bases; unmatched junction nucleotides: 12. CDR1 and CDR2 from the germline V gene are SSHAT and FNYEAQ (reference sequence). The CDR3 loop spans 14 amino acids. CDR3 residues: CASSPIGTGGWLTF. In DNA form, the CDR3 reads TGTGCCAGCAGCCCCATCGGGACAGGGGGATGGCTCACCTTC. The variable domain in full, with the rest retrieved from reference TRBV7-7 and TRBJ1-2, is GAGVSQSPRYKVTKRGQDVTLRCDPISSHATLYWYQQALGQGPEFLTYFNYEAQPDKSGLPSDRFSAERPEGSISTLTIQRTEQRDSAMYRCASSPIGTGGWLTFGSGTRLTVV.

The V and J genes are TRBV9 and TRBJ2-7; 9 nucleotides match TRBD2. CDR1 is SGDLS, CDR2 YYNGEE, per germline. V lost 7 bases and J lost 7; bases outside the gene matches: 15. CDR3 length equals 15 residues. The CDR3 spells CASGGSPSGTGEQYF. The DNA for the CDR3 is TGTGCCAGCGGAGGATCTCCTAGCGGGACGGGAGAGCAGTACTTC.

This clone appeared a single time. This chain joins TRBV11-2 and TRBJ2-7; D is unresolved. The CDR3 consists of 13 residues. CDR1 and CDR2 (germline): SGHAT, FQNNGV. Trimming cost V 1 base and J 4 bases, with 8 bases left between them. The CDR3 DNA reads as TGTGCCAGCAGCTTAGTTTTGGGATACGAGCAGTACTTC. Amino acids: CASSLVLGYEQYF. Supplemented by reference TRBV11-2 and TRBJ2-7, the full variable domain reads EAGVAQSPRYKIIEKRQSVAFWCNPISGHATLYWYQQILGQGPKLLIQFQNNGVVDDSQLPKDRFSAERLKGVDSTLKIQPAKLEDSAVYLCASSLVLGYEQYFGPGTRLTVT.

CDR3 sequence (DNA): TGTGCCAGCAGTCCACGCGGGACAGGGGACCCCACCGGGGAGCTGTTTTTT. Translated, it gives CASSPRGTGDPTGELFF. The rearrangement uses TRBV27 and TRBJ2-2; 10 bases line up with TRBD1. With 5 bases clipped from V and 4 bases from J, the junction kept 10 bases outside the gene matches. Germline V lookup: CDR1 MNHEY, CDR2 SMNVEV (reference sequence). The CDR3 spans 17 residues.

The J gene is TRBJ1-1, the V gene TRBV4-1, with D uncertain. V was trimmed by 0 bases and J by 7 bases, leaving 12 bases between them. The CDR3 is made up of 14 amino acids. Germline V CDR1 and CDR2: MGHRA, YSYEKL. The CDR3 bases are TGCGCCAGCAGCCAAGATCCAGAGGTCAGTGAAGCTTTCTTT. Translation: CASSQDPEVSEAFF.

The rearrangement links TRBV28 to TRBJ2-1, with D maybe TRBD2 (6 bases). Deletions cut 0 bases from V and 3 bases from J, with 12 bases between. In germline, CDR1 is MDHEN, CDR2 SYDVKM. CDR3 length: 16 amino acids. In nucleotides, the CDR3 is TGTGCCAGCAGTTTATGGGCGGGAACTGTCTACAATGAGCAGTTCTTC. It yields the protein CASSLWAGTVYNEQFF.

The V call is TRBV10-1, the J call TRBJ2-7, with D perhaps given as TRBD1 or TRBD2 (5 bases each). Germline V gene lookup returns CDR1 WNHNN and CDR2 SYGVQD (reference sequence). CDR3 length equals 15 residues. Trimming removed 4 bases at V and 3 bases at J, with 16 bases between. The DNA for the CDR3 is TGCGCCAGCAGTGGACTGGGACCGTGGGGCTACGAGCAGTACTTC. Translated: CASSGLGPWGYEQYF.

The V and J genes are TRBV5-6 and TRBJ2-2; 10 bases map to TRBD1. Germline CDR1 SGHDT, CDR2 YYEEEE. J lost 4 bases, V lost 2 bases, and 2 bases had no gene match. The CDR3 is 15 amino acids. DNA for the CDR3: TGTGCCAGCAGCTTAGGGACAGGGGCCACCGGGGAGCTGTTTTTT. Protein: CASSLGTGATGELFF.

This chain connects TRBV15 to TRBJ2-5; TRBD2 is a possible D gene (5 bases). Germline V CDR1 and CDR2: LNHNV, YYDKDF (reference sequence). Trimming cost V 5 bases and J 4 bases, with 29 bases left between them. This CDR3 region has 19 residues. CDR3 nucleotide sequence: TGTGCCACCAGCGGACGCTCATACCTCGGACCCGAACGGGGAGAGACCCAGTACTTC. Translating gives CATSGRSYLGPERGETQYF.

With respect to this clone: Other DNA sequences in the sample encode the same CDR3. The CDR3 nucleotides are TGTGCCAGCAGCCGGCGGGGGCTCTACGAGCAGTACTTC. Its translation is CASSRRGLYEQYF. V and J are TRBV7-9 and TRBJ2-7; a possible D gene is TRBD2 (7 bases). The V gene's germline CDR1 is SEHNR and CDR2 FQNEAQ (reference sequence). V lost 5 bases and J 3 bases, leaving 11 bases between the germline ends. CDR3 length: 13 residues.

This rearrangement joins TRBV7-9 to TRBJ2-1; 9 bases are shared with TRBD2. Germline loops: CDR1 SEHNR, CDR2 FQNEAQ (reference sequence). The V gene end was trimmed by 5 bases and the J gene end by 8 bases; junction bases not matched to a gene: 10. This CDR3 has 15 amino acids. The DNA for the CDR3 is TGTGCCAGCAGCGCCAAGCGGGAGGAATCCCATGAGCAGTTCTTC. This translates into CASSAKREESHEQFF. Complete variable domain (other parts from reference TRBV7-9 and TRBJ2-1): DTGVSQNPRHKITKRGQNVTFRCDPISEHNRLYWYRQTLGQGPEFLTYFQNEAQLEKSRLLSDRFSAERPKGSFSTLEIQRTEQGDSAMYLCASSAKREESHEQFFGPGTRLTVL.

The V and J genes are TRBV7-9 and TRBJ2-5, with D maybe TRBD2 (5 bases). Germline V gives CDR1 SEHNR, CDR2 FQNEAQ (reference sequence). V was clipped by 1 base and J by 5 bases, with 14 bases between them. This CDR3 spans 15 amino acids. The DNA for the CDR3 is TGTGCCAGCAGCTTAGATCTAGCTCTATACGAGACCCAGTACTTC. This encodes CASSLDLALYETQYF.

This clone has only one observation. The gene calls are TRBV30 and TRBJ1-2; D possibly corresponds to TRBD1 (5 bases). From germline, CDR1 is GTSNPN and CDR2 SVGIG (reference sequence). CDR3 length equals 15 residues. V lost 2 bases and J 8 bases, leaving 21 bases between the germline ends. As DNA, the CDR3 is TGTGCCTGGAGTCCAGGTACCACGACAGAGGACGGCTACACCTTC. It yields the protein CAWSPGTTTEDGYTF.

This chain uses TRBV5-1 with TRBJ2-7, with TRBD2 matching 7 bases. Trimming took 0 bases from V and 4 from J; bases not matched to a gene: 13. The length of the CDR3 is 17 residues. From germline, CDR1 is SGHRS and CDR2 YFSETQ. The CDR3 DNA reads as TGCGCCAGCAGCTTGGCCCCACTGGGGAGGGCCTTTTACGAGCAGTACTTC. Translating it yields CASSLAPLGRAFYEQYF. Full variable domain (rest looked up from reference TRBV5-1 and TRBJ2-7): KAGVTQTPRYLIKTRGQQVTLSCSPISGHRSVSWYQQTPGQGLQFLFEYFSETQRNKGNFPGRFSGRQFSNSRSEMNVSTLELGDSALYLCASSLAPLGRAFYEQYFGPGTRLTVT.

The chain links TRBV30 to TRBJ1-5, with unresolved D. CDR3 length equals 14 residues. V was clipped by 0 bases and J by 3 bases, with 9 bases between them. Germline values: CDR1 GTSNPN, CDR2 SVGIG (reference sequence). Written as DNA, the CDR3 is TGTGCCTGGAGTGTCGGAGGGTTCAATCAGCCCCAGCATTTT. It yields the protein CAWSVGGFNQPQHF.